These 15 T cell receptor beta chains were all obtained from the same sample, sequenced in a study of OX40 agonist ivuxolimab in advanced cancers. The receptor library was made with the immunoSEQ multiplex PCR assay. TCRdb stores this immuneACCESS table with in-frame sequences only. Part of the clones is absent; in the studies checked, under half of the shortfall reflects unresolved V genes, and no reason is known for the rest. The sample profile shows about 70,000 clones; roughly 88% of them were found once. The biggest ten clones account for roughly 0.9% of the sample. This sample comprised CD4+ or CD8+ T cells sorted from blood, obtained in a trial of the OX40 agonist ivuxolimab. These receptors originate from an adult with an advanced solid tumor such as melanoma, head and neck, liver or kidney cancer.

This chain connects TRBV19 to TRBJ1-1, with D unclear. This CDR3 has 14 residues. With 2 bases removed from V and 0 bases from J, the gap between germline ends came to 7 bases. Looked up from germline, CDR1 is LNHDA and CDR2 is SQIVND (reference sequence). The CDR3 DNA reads TGTGCCAGTAGTATATACAGATTGAACACTGAAGCTTTCTTT. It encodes CASSIYRLNTEAFF.

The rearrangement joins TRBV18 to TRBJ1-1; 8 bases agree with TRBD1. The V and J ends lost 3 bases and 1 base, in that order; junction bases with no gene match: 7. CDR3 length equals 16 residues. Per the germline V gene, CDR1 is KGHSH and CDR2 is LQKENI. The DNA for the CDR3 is TGTGCCAGCTCACCCGGGCAGGGGGCGACGAACACTGAAGCTTTCTTT. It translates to CASSPGQGATNTEAFF.

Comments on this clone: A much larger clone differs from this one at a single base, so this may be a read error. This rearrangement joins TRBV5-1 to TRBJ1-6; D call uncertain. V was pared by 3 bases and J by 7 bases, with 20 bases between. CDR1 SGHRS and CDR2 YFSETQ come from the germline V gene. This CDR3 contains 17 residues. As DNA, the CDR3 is TGCGCCAGCAGCTCGGGCCGGGGTATCGATGGGAATTCACCCCTCCACTTT. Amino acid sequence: CASSSGRGIDGNSPLHF. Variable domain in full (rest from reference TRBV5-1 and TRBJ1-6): KAGVTQTPRYLIKTRGQQVTLSCSPISGHRSVSWYQQTPGQGLQFLFEYFSETQRNKGNFPGRFSGRQFSNSRSEMNVSTLELGDSALYLCASSSGRGIDGNSPLHFGNGTRLTVT.

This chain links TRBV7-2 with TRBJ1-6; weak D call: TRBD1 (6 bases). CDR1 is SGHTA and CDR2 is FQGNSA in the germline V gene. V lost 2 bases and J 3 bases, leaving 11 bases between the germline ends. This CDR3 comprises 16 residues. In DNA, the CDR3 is TGTGCCAGCAGCTTAAGGGGGGTCATCTATAATTCACCCCTCCACTTT. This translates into CASSLRGVIYNSPLHF. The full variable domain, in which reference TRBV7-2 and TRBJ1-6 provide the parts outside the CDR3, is GAGVSQSPSNKVTEKGKDVELRCDPISGHTALYWYRQSLGQGLEFLIYFQGNSAPDKSGLPSDRFSAERTGGSVSTLTIQRTQQEDSAVYLCASSLRGVIYNSPLHFGNGTRLTVT.

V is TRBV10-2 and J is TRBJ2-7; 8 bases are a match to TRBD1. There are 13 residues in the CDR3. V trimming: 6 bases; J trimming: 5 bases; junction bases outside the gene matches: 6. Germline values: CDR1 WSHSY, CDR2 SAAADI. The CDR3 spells CASRPGGAHEQYF. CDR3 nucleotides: TGCGCCAGCAGGCCAGGGGGCGCTCACGAGCAGTACTTC.

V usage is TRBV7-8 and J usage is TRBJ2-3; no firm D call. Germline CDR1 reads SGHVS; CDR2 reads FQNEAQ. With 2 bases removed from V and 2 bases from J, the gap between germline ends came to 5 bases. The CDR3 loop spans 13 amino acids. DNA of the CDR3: TGTGCCAGCAGCTTACAGGTCACAGATACGCAGTATTTT. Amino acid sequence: CASSLQVTDTQYF.

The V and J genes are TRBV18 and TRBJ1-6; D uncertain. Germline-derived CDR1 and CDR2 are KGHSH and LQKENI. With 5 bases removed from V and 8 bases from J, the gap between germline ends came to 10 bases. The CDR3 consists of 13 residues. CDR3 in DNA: TGTGCCAGCTCAGGCGGTCAGGATTCACCCCTCCACTTT. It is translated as CASSGGQDSPLHF.

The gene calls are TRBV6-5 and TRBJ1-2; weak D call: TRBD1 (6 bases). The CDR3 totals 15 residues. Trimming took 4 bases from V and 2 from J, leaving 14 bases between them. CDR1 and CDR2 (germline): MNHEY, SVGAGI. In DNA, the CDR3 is TGTGCCAGCAGTTTCACGACAGGAACAAACTATGGCTACACCTTC. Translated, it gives CASSFTTGTNYGYTF.

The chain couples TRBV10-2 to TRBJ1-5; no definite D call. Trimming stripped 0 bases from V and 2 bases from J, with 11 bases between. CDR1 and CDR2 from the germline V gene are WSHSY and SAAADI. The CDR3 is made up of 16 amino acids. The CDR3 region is CASSESRLSGNQPQHF. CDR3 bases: TGCGCCAGCAGTGAGTCCCGGCTGAGTGGCAATCAGCCCCAGCATTTT.

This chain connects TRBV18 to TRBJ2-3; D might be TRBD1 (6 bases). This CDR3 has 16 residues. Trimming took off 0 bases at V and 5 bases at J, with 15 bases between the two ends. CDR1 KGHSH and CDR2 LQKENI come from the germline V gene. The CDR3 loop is CASSPPSGGSGDTQYF. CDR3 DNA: TGTGCCAGCTCACCACCGAGTGGGGGCTCTGGAGATACGCAGTATTTT.

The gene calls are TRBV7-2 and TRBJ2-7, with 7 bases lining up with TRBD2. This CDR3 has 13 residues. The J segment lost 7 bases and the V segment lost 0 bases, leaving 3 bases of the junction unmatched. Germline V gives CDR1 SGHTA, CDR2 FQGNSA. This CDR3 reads CASSLAGTKEQYF. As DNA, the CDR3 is TGTGCCAGCAGCTTAGCCGGGACTAAAGAGCAGTACTTC.

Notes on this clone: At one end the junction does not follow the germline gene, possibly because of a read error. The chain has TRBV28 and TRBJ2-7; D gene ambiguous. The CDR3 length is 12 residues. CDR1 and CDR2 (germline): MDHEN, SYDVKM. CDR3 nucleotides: TGTGCCAGCAGTTTGGGGTATGGGGTGGAGAACTTC. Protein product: CASSLGYGVENF.

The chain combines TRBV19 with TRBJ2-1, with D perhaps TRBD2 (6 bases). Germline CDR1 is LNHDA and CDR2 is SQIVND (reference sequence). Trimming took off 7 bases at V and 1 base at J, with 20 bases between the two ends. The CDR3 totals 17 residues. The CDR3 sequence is CASTPTGGAASYNEQFF. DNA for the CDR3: TGTGCCAGTACCCCGACCGGGGGAGCGGCGTCCTACAATGAGCAGTTCTTC.

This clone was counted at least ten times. Here the CDR3 DNA reads TGTGCCAGTAGTATGTCGTGGACAGGTAGCTCCTACAATGAGCAGTTCTTC. Its translation: CASSMSWTGSSYNEQFF. The rearrangement links TRBV19 to TRBJ2-1; 7 nucleotides match TRBD1. The CDR3 sequence is 17 residues long. J gave up 0 bases and V 3 bases, and 8 bases lay outside the gene matches. CDR1 is LNHDA, CDR2 SQIVND, per germline (reference sequence). The full variable domain, its missing parts supplied by reference TRBV19 and TRBJ2-1, is DGGITQSPKYLFRKEGQNVTLSCEQNLNHDAMYWYRQDPGQGLRLIYYSQIVNDFQKGDIAEGYSVSREKKESFPLTVTSAQKNPTAFYLCASSMSWTGSSYNEQFFGPGTRLTVL.

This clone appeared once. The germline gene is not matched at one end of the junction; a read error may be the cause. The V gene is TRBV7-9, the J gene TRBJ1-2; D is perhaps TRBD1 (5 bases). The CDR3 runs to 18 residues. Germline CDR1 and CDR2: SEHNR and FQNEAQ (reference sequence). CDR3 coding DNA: TGTGCCAGCAGCCTAGCGGGGGTCAGCCGTGGGGGAATTGTTGGCTACACCTTC. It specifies CASSLAGVSRGGIVGYTF.